The 10 T cell receptor beta chains given below trace back to one sample, sequenced in a study of regulatory T cells in long-lasting Graves disease. Time point: persistent/refractory GD, antithyroid drugs over 5 years with positive TRAb. RNA from PBMCs was the source of the TCR library. iRepertoire HTBI primers and Arm-PCR of CDR3 regions built TCR beta libraries. TCRdb passed the multiplex PCR reads through MiXCR, listing each CDR3 protein once. The sample yields about 460,000 distinct CDR3 sequences, approximately 22% seen once. The sample here was peripheral blood mononuclear cells (PBMCs), taken when the disease was refractory, from a patient treated with antithyroid drugs. The source is a female donor with Graves disease.

This clonotype has ten or more counts. The gene calls are TRBV7-9 and TRBJ1-2, with D hard to call. Trimming pared 6 bases from V and 2 bases from J, leaving 13 bases between. From germline, CDR1 is SEHNR and CDR2 FQNEAQ (reference sequence). The CDR3 has 14 residues. CDR3 DNA sequence: TGTGCCAGCAGGCATACTACAGAGAACTATGGCTACACCTTC. Encoded protein: CASRHTTENYGYTF.

The chain employs TRBV5-4 and TRBJ2-7; 7 nucleotides line up with TRBD2. The V segment lost 3 bases and the J segment 5 bases; nucleotides outside the gene matches: 14. Germline values: CDR1 SGHNT, CDR2 YYREEE (reference sequence). CDR3 length equals 16 residues. CDR3 protein: CASSSPGRRELNEQYF. CDR3 bases: TGTGCCAGCAGCTCCCCCGGTCGGCGGGAGCTCAACGAGCAGTACTTC.

The CDR3 protein is CASSTGWVGQETQYF. CDR3 nucleotides: TGTGCCAGCTCGACCGGGTGGGTCGGGCAAGAGACCCAGTACTTC. The rearrangement joins TRBV18 to TRBJ2-5; D unclear. The CDR3 length is 15 residues. Trimming took off 6 bases at V and 2 bases at J, with 16 bases between the two ends. Germline CDR1 is KGHSH and CDR2 is LQKENI. The whole variable domain, remainder taken from reference TRBV18 and TRBJ2-5, is NAGVMQNPRHLVRRRGQEARLRCSPMKGHSHVYWYRQLPEEGLKFMVYLQKENIIDESGMPKERFSAEFPKEGPSILRIQQVVRGDSAAYFCASSTGWVGQETQYFGPGTRLLVL.

This clonotype was counted once. An end of the junction does not agree with germline; a read error may underlie this. The CDR3 protein is CSVRGPNTEAFF. The CDR3 DNA sequence: TGCAGTGTTAGAGGGCCCAACACTGAAGCTTTCTTT. The V gene is TRBV20-1, the J gene TRBJ1-1; D uncertain. CDR1 is DFQATT, CDR2 SNEGSKA, per germline (reference sequence). This CDR3 is built from 12 residues.

In its sample, this clonotype was seen many times. The V call is TRBV30, the J call TRBJ1-5; tentatively, D is TRBD1 (5 bases). Germline lookup yields CDR1 GTSNPN and CDR2 SVGIG (reference sequence). V lost 3 bases to trimming and J lost 6 bases, with 12 bases between them. The CDR3 sequence is 13 residues long. The CDR3 DNA follows: TGTGCCTGGAGCGCGGGGGGGACTCAGCCCCAGCATTTT. It is translated as CAWSAGGTQPQHF.

In its sample, this clonotype was seen a few times. J is TRBJ1-5 and V is TRBV6-1; TRBD1 might be the D (6 bases). CDR1 and CDR2 (germline): MNHNS, SASEGT. CDR3 length: 17 amino acids. V dropped 7 bases and J dropped 7 bases, with 26 bases sitting between them. The DNA for the CDR3 is TGTGCCAGCATCGAGAGGGGTTGGGGGGCCAAAGGGCAGCCCCAGCATTTT. Translating it yields CASIERGWGAKGQPQHF.

This clonotype was observed a few times. The J gene is TRBJ2-2, the V gene TRBV19; D remains ambiguous. Germline loops: CDR1 LNHDA, CDR2 SQIVND (reference sequence). This CDR3 has 15 amino acids. V lost 2 bases to trimming and J lost 2 bases, with 9 bases between them. The CDR3 region has the DNA TGTGCCAGTAGTATACGTCCAGGAAACACCGGGGAGCTGTTTTTT. Translating it yields CASSIRPGNTGELFF.

This rearrangement joins TRBV2 to TRBJ2-7, with D possibly called TRBD1 or TRBD2 (5 bases each). This CDR3 has 15 amino acids. Germline-derived CDR1 and CDR2 are SNHLY and FYNNEI. The V and J ends lost 6 bases and 2 bases respectively, with 17 bases between them. The CDR3: CASRPVRDGAYEQYF. The CDR3 DNA reads TGTGCCAGCAGACCTGTCCGGGACGGAGCCTACGAGCAGTACTTC.

The rearrangement links TRBV30 to TRBJ1-1, with D hard to call. V lost 2 bases and J lost 0, with 7 bases in between. Germline V gene sequence: CDR1 GTSNPN, CDR2 SVGIG (reference sequence). The CDR3 contains 13 residues. CDR3 in amino acids: CAWSSHLNTEAFF. CDR3 DNA sequence: TGTGCCTGGAGTTCACATCTGAACACTGAAGCTTTCTTT.

The chain is built from TRBV28 and TRBJ2-6, with 8 bases identical to TRBD1. Trimming cost V 5 bases and J 2 bases; bases outside gene matches: 2. The CDR3 consists of 15 residues. The germline gives CDR1 MDHEN, CDR2 SYDVKM. The CDR3 region is CASSNRGTGANVLTF. The CDR3 coding sequence is TGTGCCAGCAGTAACAGGGGGACTGGGGCCAACGTCCTGACTTTC.